The 27 T cell receptor beta chains below all came from one sample that was sequenced in a study of cytomegalovirus exposure and HLA in healthy donors. Primers for the PCR totalled 60 Vbeta and 13 Jbeta. Assay: immunoSEQ multiplex PCR; the TCRdb copy retains only in-frame clones and omits some. The table includes 100,000 to 150,000 clones, around three quarters detected once. Sequenced sample: PBMCs. These receptors came from a woman in her forties or fifties in good health and CMV-seronegative.

This clone showed up just a few times. The V gene is TRBV5-1, the J gene TRBJ2-3; D remains unclear. CDR1 and CDR2 from the germline V gene are SGHRS and YFSETQ. Trimming took off 5 bases at V and 6 bases at J, with 7 bases between the two ends. The CDR3 totals 11 residues. CDR3 bases: TGCGCCAGCAGAACGGAGGATACGCAGTATTTT. Amino acid sequence: CASRTEDTQYF.

The V gene is TRBV6-6, the J gene TRBJ1-5; TRBD1 is a possible D gene (6 bases). This CDR3 is built from 14 residues. With 8 bases removed from V and 2 bases from J, the gap between germline ends came to 13 bases. Germline CDR1 MNHNY, CDR2 SVGAGI (reference sequence). The CDR3 nucleotides read TGTGCCAGCGACCCCCAGGGGCGCAATCAGCCCCAGCATTTT. The encoded protein is CASDPQGRNQPQHF.

The genes are TRBV6-5 and TRBJ1-1; 7 nucleotides match TRBD1. Trimming at V came to 6 bases and at J to 4 bases, leaving 8 bases not matched to a gene. The CDR3 extends over 14 amino acids. CDR1 MNHEY and CDR2 SVGAGI come from the germline V gene. The CDR3 DNA reads TGTGCCAGCAGACCTACAGGGGAGACCACTGAAGCTTTCTTT. Translated: CASRPTGETTEAFF.

This clone was observed a single time. For the CDR3, the DNA is TGTGCCAGCAGCCTGCGGCGTGGAGATACGCAGTATTTT. Its translation is CASSLRRGDTQYF. This chain links TRBV7-3 with TRBJ2-3; no clear D gene. The CDR3 consists of 13 residues. Looked up from germline, CDR1 is SGHTA and CDR2 is FQGTGA. V lost 5 bases and J 5 bases, leaving 11 bases between the germline ends.

This clone was picked up one time. The chain couples TRBV28 to TRBJ2-7; no firm D call. Germline V lookup: CDR1 MDHEN, CDR2 SYDVKM. The V and J ends lost 2 bases and 5 bases respectively, with 10 bases between them. This CDR3 spans 13 amino acids. In DNA, the CDR3 is TGTGCCAGCAGTTTAGGAGTGGTACACGAGCAGTACTTC. Protein: CASSLGVVHEQYF.

This chain links TRBV6-6 with TRBJ2-3; 7 bases line up with TRBD2. Looked up from germline, CDR1 is MNHNY and CDR2 is SVGAGI (reference sequence). V lost 6 bases, J lost 3 bases, and 12 bases stayed unmatched. The CDR3 has 16 amino acids. CDR3 DNA: TGTGCCAGCAGGCCTTTGGGGAGGGCCAATACAGATACGCAGTATTTT. This gives the protein CASRPLGRANTDTQYF.

This clone has just a few counts. The chain recombines TRBV5-1 with TRBJ2-7, with 7 nucleotides matching TRBD1. The CDR3 spans 14 residues. Germline V gene sequence: CDR1 SGHRS, CDR2 YFSETQ. V was pared by 4 bases and J by 0 bases, with 4 bases of the junction left unmatched. The CDR3 DNA reads as TGCGCCAGCAGCGTGAGGGACAGCTCCTACGAGCAGTACTTC. It specifies CASSVRDSSYEQYF.

A single count supports this clone. V is TRBV6-4 and J is TRBJ2-7; a weak D match, TRBD2 (6 bases). The CDR3 runs 13 residues. Germline lookup yields CDR1 MRHNA and CDR2 SNTAGT. V shed 0 bases and J shed 7 bases, with 10 bases lying between them. CDR3 nucleotides: TGTGCCAGCAGTGACTCGGTAGGGAGGGAGCAGTACTTC. Amino acids: CASSDSVGREQYF.

This rearrangement joins TRBV9 to TRBJ2-2, with 9 bases matching TRBD2. J gave up 3 bases and V 6 bases, and 9 bases lay outside the gene matches. The CDR3 has 16 amino acids. Looked up from germline, CDR1 is SGDLS and CDR2 is YYNGEE. CDR3 sequence reads: CASTSRLAVHTGELFF. The CDR3 DNA is TGTGCCAGCACCTCGAGACTAGCGGTCCACACCGGGGAGCTGTTTTTT.

The gene calls are TRBV15 and TRBJ2-2; TRBD2 is a possible D gene (6 bases). Germline V gives CDR1 LNHNV, CDR2 YYDKDF (reference sequence). Trimming removed 0 bases from V and 6 bases from J, with 14 bases in between. CDR3 size: 16 residues. The CDR3 nucleotides are TGTGCCACCAGCAGAGATGGCGGGGTGTGGTCCGGGGAGCTGTTTTTT. It encodes CATSRDGGVWSGELFF.

In this sample, this clone turned up once. This chain links TRBV9 with TRBJ1-2; D is undetermined. CDR3 length: 16 residues. Germline V gene lookup returns CDR1 SGDLS and CDR2 YYNGEE. Trimming pared 2 bases from V and 3 bases from J, leaving 17 bases between. CDR3 coding DNA: TGTGCCAGCAGCGTTAGCGGTCAGTTTGACTACTATGGCTACACCTTC. Encoded protein: CASSVSGQFDYYGYTF.

The chain joins TRBV30 to TRBJ2-3, with a possible D match to TRBD2 (6 bases). The V end lost 0 bases, the J end lost 2 bases, and 24 bases lay between the germline ends. This CDR3 has 19 amino acids. CDR1 is GTSNPN, CDR2 SVGIG, per germline (reference sequence). The CDR3 nucleotides are TGTGCCTGGAGTGTCCTGGCGGGACCTACCCGTTTTCACACAGATACGCAGTATTTT. This encodes CAWSVLAGPTRFHTDTQYF.

The chain recombines TRBV7-6 with TRBJ2-1; TRBD1 is a possible D gene (5 bases). The germline CDR1 and CDR2 sequences are SGHVS and FNYEAQ. V was cut by 5 bases and J by 0 bases, with 11 bases left in between. The CDR3 sequence is 15 residues long. CDR3 sequence reads: CASSPPGRSYNEQFF. The CDR3 DNA reads TGTGCCAGCAGCCCGCCAGGGCGCTCCTACAATGAGCAGTTCTTC.

The rearrangement joins TRBV4-1 to TRBJ2-5; the D gene is possibly TRBD2 (6 bases). The CDR3 sequence is 13 residues long. CDR1 and CDR2 from the germline V gene are MGHRA and YSYEKL. The germline V and J ends were trimmed by 4 bases and 1 base, with 7 bases remaining between them. The DNA for the CDR3 is TGCGCCAGCAGCCGCGGGGCCCAAGAGACCCAGTACTTC. Protein: CASSRGAQETQYF.

The chain joins TRBV6-6 to TRBJ1-2; D gene uncertain. The CDR3 length is 15 residues. The germline CDR1 and CDR2 sequences are MNHNY and SVGAGI (reference sequence). V lost 7 bases, J lost 2 bases, and 17 bases lay in between. For the CDR3, the DNA is TGTGCCAGCACCTTGAGAGGCCCTCTAAACTATGGCTACACCTTC. This sequence encodes CASTLRGPLNYGYTF.

V usage is TRBV27 and J usage is TRBJ1-4; tentative D call: TRBD1 (6 bases). The CDR3 covers 13 residues. CDR1 is MNHEY, CDR2 SMNVEV, per germline (reference sequence). V shed 7 bases and J shed 6 bases, with 12 bases lying between them. The CDR3, as DNA: TGTGCCAGCAAAAGAGCAGGGGATGAAAAACTGTTTTTT. Its translation: CASKRAGDEKLFF.

The chain is built from TRBV28 and TRBJ1-1; TRBD1 agrees at 11 bases. Germline loops: CDR1 MDHEN, CDR2 SYDVKM. This CDR3 comprises 16 residues. After removal of 6 bases from V and 1 base from J, the junction contained 7 bases not matched to a gene. CDR3 residues: CASSRTGGAGNTEAFF. In nucleotides, the CDR3 is TGTGCCAGCAGCCGGACAGGGGGCGCAGGGAACACTGAAGCTTTCTTT.

This chain joins TRBV29-1 and TRBJ2-2, with 9 bases aligning to TRBD1. The CDR3 is 13 residues long. Trimming removed 4 bases from V and 5 bases from J; junction bases left unmatched: 2. Per germline, CDR1 SQVTM and CDR2 ANQGSEA. CDR3 nucleotides: TGCAGCGTTGTGACAGGGGGGACCGGGGAGCTGTTTTTT. It translates to CSVVTGGTGELFF.

V gene TRBV19 combines with J gene TRBJ1-4; D not certain. This CDR3 comprises 12 residues. Germline V gives CDR1 LNHDA, CDR2 SQIVND (reference sequence). The V and J ends lost 6 bases and 5 bases respectively, with 7 bases between them. The CDR3 sequence: CASRYRNEKLFF. CDR3 DNA: TGTGCCAGTAGGTACAGAAATGAAAAACTGTTTTTT. Combining the CDR3 with reference TRBV19 and TRBJ1-4 gives the whole variable domain DGGITQSPKYLFRKEGQNVTLSCEQNLNHDAMYWYRQDPGQGLRLIYYSQIVNDFQKGDIAEGYSVSREKKESFPLTVTSAQKNPTAFYLCASRYRNEKLFFGSGTQLSVL.

The V and J genes are TRBV4-3 and TRBJ1-1; no firm D call. The CDR3 totals 16 residues. Trimming left V 1 base short and J 0 bases short, with 12 bases between. Germline V lookup: CDR1 LGHNA, CDR2 YSLEER. The CDR3 protein is CASSQVKRDMNTEAFF. The CDR3 coding sequence is TGCGCCAGCAGCCAAGTTAAACGAGACATGAACACTGAAGCTTTCTTT.

This clone was seen more than once but under ten times. Other DNA sequences of this sample code for an identical CDR3. The J gene is TRBJ1-1, the V gene TRBV7-9; D unclear. The CDR3 runs 14 residues. V shed 5 bases and J shed 4 bases, with 14 bases lying between them. Germline CDR1 reads SEHNR; CDR2 reads FQNEAQ (reference sequence). Here the CDR3 reads CASSPQWSGTEAFF. In nucleotides, the CDR3 is TGTGCCAGCAGCCCGCAATGGAGCGGCACTGAAGCTTTCTTT.

This chain connects TRBV4-1 to TRBJ2-3; TRBD1 is a possible D gene (5 bases). The V end lost 0 bases, the J end lost 0 bases, and 7 bases lay between the germline ends. CDR3 length equals 15 residues. CDR1 MGHRA and CDR2 YSYEKL come from the germline V gene. The CDR3, as DNA: TGCGCCAGCAGCCAAGACAGGGCAAGCACAGATACGCAGTATTTT. Encoded protein: CASSQDRASTDTQYF.

The V gene is TRBV30, the J gene TRBJ1-1, with a possible D match to TRBD1 (5 bases). V lost 1 base, J lost 4 bases, and 13 bases lay in between. Germline V CDR1 and CDR2: GTSNPN, SVGIG (reference sequence). The CDR3 has 14 residues. The CDR3 protein is CAWSGAGLGTEAFF. The CDR3 nucleotides are TGTGCCTGGAGTGGGGCAGGGCTGGGCACTGAAGCTTTCTTT.

The chain links TRBV28 to TRBJ1-5; D is unclear. CDR1 MDHEN and CDR2 SYDVKM come from the germline V gene. This CDR3 comprises 15 residues. V was cut by 3 bases and J by 3 bases, with 12 bases left in between. In nucleotides, the CDR3 is TGTGCCAGCAGTTTGCGTGGGAGGGACAATCAGCCCCAGCATTTT. Translated, it gives CASSLRGRDNQPQHF. The full variable domain, its missing parts supplied by reference TRBV28 and TRBJ1-5, is DVKVTQSSRYLVKRTGEKVFLECVQDMDHENMFWYRQDPGLGLRLIYFSYDVKMKEKGDIPEGYSVSREKKERFSLILESASTNQTSMYLCASSLRGRDNQPQHFGDGTRLSIL.

V is TRBV12-5 and J is TRBJ1-2; D is ambiguous. The CDR3 runs 14 residues. CDR1 is LGHNT, CDR2 FRNRAP, per germline. The V end was cut by 0 bases, the J end by 4 bases, with 9 bases between. CDR3 sequence: CASGLVEGGYGYTF. The CDR3 bases are TGTGCTAGTGGTTTGGTTGAGGGAGGCTATGGCTACACCTTC.

The count of this clone is one. The chain's CDR3 is CASSQNGGGTGVDYGYTF. CDR3 sequence (DNA): TGTGCCAGCAGTCAAAACGGCGGAGGGACAGGTGTAGACTATGGCTACACCTTC. J is TRBJ1-2 and V is TRBV4-2; TRBD1 aligns across 8 bases. This CDR3 is 18 amino acids long. CDR1 is LGHNA, CDR2 YNFKEQ, per germline. Trimming removed 6 bases from V and 3 bases from J; junction bases left unmatched: 18.

The gene calls are TRBV7-2 and TRBJ1-1; 10 nucleotides line up with TRBD1. In germline, CDR1 is SGHTA, CDR2 FQGNSA. This CDR3 has 15 residues. V shed 7 bases, J shed 6 bases, and the junction held 11 bases outside the gene matches. The CDR3 loop is CASNPTGGNRAEAFF. The CDR3 DNA is TGTGCCAGCAACCCGACAGGGGGCAATAGAGCTGAAGCTTTCTTT.